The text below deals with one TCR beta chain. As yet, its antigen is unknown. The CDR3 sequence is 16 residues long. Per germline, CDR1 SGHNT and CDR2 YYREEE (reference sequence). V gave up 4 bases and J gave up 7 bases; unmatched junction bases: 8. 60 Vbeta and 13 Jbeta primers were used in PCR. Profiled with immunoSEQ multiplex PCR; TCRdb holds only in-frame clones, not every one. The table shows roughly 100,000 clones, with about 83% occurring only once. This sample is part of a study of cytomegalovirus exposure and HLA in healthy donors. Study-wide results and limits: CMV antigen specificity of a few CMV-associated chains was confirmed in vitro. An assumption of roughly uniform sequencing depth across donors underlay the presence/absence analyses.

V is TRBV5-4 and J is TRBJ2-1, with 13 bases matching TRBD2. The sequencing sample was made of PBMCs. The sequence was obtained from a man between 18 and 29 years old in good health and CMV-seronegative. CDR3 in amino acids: CASSPGGLAGKNEQFF. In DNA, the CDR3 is TGTGCCAGCAGCCCGGGGGGACTAGCGGGAAAAAATGAGCAGTTCTTC.